A single sample gave rise to the 12 T cell receptor beta chains below, sequenced in a study of cytomegalovirus exposure and HLA in healthy donors. Primers for the PCR totalled 60 Vbeta and 13 Jbeta. Method: immunoSEQ multiplex PCR; TCRdb's copy keeps in-frame clones and lacks some. The sample gives over 250,000 clones, about nine tenths of which show up once; approximately 4.3% is in the top ten. Sequences were obtained from PBMCs. Source of these receptors: a man aged 35 to 55 in good health and CMV-seropositive.

The rearrangement links TRBV14 to TRBJ2-7, with TRBD2 matching 12 bases. The CDR3 is made up of 18 amino acids. J was trimmed by 3 bases and V by 1 base; bases with no gene match: 10. The germline V gene has CDR1 SGHDN and CDR2 FVKESK. CDR3 in amino acids: CASSQASTSGSGYYEQYF. CDR3 in DNA: TGTGCCAGCAGCCAAGCCTCGACTAGCGGGAGTGGATACTACGAGCAGTACTTC.

The V gene is TRBV6-1, the J gene TRBJ2-7; D perhaps matches TRBD2 (6 bases). This CDR3 contains 15 residues. Germline CDR1 and CDR2: MNHNS and SASEGT. Trimming took 7 bases from V and 10 from J, leaving 26 bases between them. CDR3 bases: TGTGCCAGCAAATACTTGGAGTGGGACTCAACGCAACAGTACTTC. Protein: CASKYLEWDSTQQYF.

The CDR3 spells CASSPDSNTYEQYF. CDR3 sequence (DNA): TGCGCCAGCAGCCCGGACAGCAATACCTACGAGCAGTACTTC. The chain has TRBV5-1 and TRBJ2-7; tentative D call: TRBD1 (6 bases). This CDR3 is built from 14 residues. Trimming left V 4 bases short and J 2 bases short, with 13 bases between. In germline, CDR1 is SGHRS, CDR2 YFSETQ.

The J gene is TRBJ2-1, the V gene TRBV7-3; TRBD2 matches at 8 bases. The CDR3 is 14 residues long. J was trimmed by 5 bases and V by 7 bases; bases with no gene match: 7. Germline loops: CDR1 SGHTA, CDR2 FQGTGA. CDR3 nucleotides: TGTGCCAGCACCCTCGCGGGAGGACACAATGAGCAGTTCTTC. This codes for CASTLAGGHNEQFF. Combining the CDR3 with reference TRBV7-3 and TRBJ2-1 gives the whole variable domain GAGVSQTPSNKVTEKGKYVELRCDPISGHTALYWYRQSLGQGPEFLIYFQGTGAADDSGLPNDRFFAVRPEGSVSTLKIQRTERGDSAVYLCASTLAGGHNEQFFGPGTRLTVL.

The chain is built from TRBV7-9 and TRBJ2-1; TRBD1 matches 10 bases. V was pared by 1 base and J by 7 bases, with 4 bases of the junction left unmatched. The CDR3 sequence is 15 residues long. Germline values: CDR1 SEHNR, CDR2 FQNEAQ (reference sequence). CDR3 nucleotides: TGTGCCAGCAGCTTAGGGGACAGGGGTGAAAATGAGCAGTTCTTC. Translation: CASSLGDRGENEQFF.

The V and J genes are TRBV5-1 and TRBJ2-1; 10 bases are shared with TRBD2. Germline CDR1 is SGHRS and CDR2 is YFSETQ. V gave up 0 bases and J gave up 5 bases; unmatched junction bases: 11. The CDR3 is 18 residues long. CDR3 protein: CASSLENSGRPSHNEQFF. CDR3 DNA sequence: TGCGCCAGCAGCTTGGAAAATAGCGGGAGGCCGTCCCACAATGAGCAGTTCTTC.

There are a few counts of this clone. V gene TRBV5-1 combines with J gene TRBJ2-5, with D maybe TRBD2 (6 bases). The CDR3 loop spans 15 amino acids. The germline V and J ends were trimmed by 4 bases and 2 bases, with 15 bases remaining between them. Looked up from germline, CDR1 is SGHRS and CDR2 is YFSETQ. CDR3 loop: CASSPGVGRQETQYF. CDR3 nucleotides: TGCGCCAGCAGCCCTGGGGTCGGGAGACAAGAGACCCAGTACTTC.

The V gene is TRBV19, the J gene TRBJ1-1; a weak D match, TRBD1 (5 bases). Trimming took off 7 bases at V and 4 bases at J, with 16 bases between the two ends. This CDR3 has 14 residues. In germline, CDR1 is LNHDA, CDR2 SQIVND (reference sequence). The CDR3 sequence: CASTWGTTSTEAFF. The CDR3 DNA is TGTGCCAGTACCTGGGGCACGACGAGCACTGAAGCTTTCTTT. Based on the CDR3 plus reference TRBV19 and TRBJ1-1, the full variable domain is DGGITQSPKYLFRKEGQNVTLSCEQNLNHDAMYWYRQDPGQGLRLIYYSQIVNDFQKGDIAEGYSVSREKKESFPLTVTSAQKNPTAFYLCASTWGTTSTEAFFGQGTRLTVV.

The gene calls are TRBV29-1 and TRBJ2-7, with 8 nucleotides matching TRBD1. V gave up 2 bases and J gave up 4 bases; unmatched junction bases: 4. Per the germline V gene, CDR1 is SQVTM and CDR2 is ANQGSEA. The CDR3 loop spans 13 amino acids. The CDR3, as DNA: TGCAGCGTTGAACAGGGGGCACGATACGAGCAGTACTTC. It codes for CSVEQGARYEQYF.

This clone appeared a few times. The CDR3 is CASSLGGREVYEQYF. The CDR3, as DNA: TGTGCCAGCAGCTTGGGAGGCCGGGAGGTCTACGAGCAGTACTTC. The V gene is TRBV5-6, the J gene TRBJ2-7; 7 nucleotides align to TRBD2. Germline V lookup: CDR1 SGHDT, CDR2 YYEEEE. There are 15 residues in the CDR3. Trimming at V came to 0 bases and at J to 3 bases, leaving 6 bases not matched to a gene.

This clone was seen only once. The chain employs TRBV27 and TRBJ2-7; maybe TRBD2 (6 bases). V lost 6 bases to trimming and J lost 1 base, with 10 bases between them. Per the germline V gene, CDR1 is MNHEY and CDR2 is SMNVEV (reference sequence). The CDR3 is made up of 13 amino acids. The CDR3 loop reads CASSKTSSYEQYF. The CDR3 DNA sequence: TGTGCCAGCAGCAAGACTAGTTCCTACGAGCAGTACTTC.

V and J are TRBV11-2 and TRBJ2-7; no clear D. The germline V and J ends were trimmed by 5 bases and 3 bases, with 14 bases remaining between them. The CDR3 has 14 amino acids. Germline V gene lookup returns CDR1 SGHAT and CDR2 FQNNGV. Here the CDR3 DNA reads TGTGCCAGCAGCCATCTTCGCAGAGGCTACGAGCAGTACTTC. Its protein is CASSHLRRGYEQYF. Full variable domain (missing parts from reference TRBV11-2 and TRBJ2-7): EAGVAQSPRYKIIEKRQSVAFWCNPISGHATLYWYQQILGQGPKLLIQFQNNGVVDDSQLPKDRFSAERLKGVDSTLKIQPAKLEDSAVYLCASSHLRRGYEQYFGPGTRLTVT.